The T cell receptor beta chain described here comes from a study of blood T cell repertoires in COVID-19. On the study more broadly: Sites in the United States, Italy and Spain provided acute and convalescent COVID-19 samples.

In the source study's methods: Nucleated cell counts were estimated from reference gene primer amplification. Using immunoSEQ multiplex PCR, the repertoire was profiled, and TCRdb retains in-frame clones only, with some absent. From that table come the V and J calls and clone size; the DNA was used to work out D and trimming. The sample has 150,000 to 200,000 clones, roughly 88% seen once; the top ten hold less than 8%. The study recruited people aged 18 to 89 years across more than 20 US areas. The CDR3 has 14 residues. The germline V gene encodes CDR1 SGDLS and CDR2 YYNGEE. Trimming removed 0 bases from V and 5 bases from J, with 11 bases in between.

The clonotype comes from a woman aged 50 to 60 who had recovered from COVID-19. The chain recombines TRBV9 with TRBJ1-1; TRBD1 is a possible D gene (5 bases). The sequenced sample was PBMCs or T cells enriched from blood (not recorded which). In nucleotides, the CDR3 is TGTGCCAGCAGCGTAGAGCAGGGTGGGACTGAAGCTTTCTTT. It encodes CASSVEQGGTEAFF.